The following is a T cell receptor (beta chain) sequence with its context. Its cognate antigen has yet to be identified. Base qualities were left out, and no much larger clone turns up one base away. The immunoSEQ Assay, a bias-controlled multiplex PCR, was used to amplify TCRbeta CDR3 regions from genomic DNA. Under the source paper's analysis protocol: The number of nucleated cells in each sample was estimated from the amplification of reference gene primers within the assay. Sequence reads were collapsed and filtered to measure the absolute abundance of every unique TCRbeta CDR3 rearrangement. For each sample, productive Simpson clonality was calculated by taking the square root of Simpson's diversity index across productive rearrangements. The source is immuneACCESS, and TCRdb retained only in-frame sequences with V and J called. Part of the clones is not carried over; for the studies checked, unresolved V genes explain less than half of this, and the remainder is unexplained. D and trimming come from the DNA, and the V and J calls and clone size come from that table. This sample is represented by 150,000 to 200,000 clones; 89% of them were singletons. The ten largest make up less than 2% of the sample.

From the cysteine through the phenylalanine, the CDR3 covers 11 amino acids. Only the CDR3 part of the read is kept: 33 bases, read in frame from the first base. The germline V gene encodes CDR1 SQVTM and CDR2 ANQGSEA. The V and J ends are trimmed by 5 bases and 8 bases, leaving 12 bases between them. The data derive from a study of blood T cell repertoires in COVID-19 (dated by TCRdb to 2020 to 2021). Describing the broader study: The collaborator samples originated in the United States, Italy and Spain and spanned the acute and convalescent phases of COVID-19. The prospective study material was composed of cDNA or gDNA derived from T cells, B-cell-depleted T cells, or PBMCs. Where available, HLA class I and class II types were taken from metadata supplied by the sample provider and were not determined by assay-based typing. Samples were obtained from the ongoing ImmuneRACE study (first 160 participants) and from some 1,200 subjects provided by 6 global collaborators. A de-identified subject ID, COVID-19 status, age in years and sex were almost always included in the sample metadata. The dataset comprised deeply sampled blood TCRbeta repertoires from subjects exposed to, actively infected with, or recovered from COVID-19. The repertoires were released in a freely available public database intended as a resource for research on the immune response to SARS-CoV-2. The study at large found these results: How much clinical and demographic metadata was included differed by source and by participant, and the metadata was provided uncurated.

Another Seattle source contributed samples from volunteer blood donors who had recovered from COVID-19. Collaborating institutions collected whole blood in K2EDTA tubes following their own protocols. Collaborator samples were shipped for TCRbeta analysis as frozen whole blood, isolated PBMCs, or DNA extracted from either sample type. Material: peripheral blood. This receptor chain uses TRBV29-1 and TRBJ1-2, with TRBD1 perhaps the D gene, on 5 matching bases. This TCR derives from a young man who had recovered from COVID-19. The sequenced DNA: TGCAGCGTTCTCAGGGAAGGAGGCTACACCTTC. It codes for CSVLREGGYTF.